This TCR beta chain was sequenced during a study of spatial heterogeneity in lung cancer. TCRdb reprocessed the 5' RACE reads with MiXCR, giving one entry per CDR3 protein. The sample holds 39,000 or so distinct CDR3 sequences, 7.5% to 8% seen once. The CDR3 spans 17 residues. V lost 0 bases to trimming and J lost 0 bases, with 11 bases between them. From germline, CDR1 is LNHNV and CDR2 YYDKDF (reference sequence). This clonotype has more than one count but fewer than ten. Time point of the sample: sample taken at primary tumor resection. The study sequenced unsorted whole RNA from tumor, nontumor lung or frozen PBMC.

The clonotype comes from a male donor with early-stage non-small cell lung cancer. The material sequenced was PBMCs, taken at surgery. This chain uses TRBV15 with TRBJ1-4; a possible D gene is TRBD1 (5 bases). The CDR3, as DNA: TGTGCCACCAGCAGAGATCCGGACACCTCAACTAATGAAAAACTGTTTTTT. This codes for CATSRDPDTSTNEKLFF.